These T cell receptor beta chains were read from a single sample in a study of T cell changes during pregnancy in multiple sclerosis. Generated by immunoSEQ multiplex PCR, the TCRdb table keeps only in-frame clones and is missing some. The data contain 80,000 or so clones, 92% of them singletons. The sequenced sample was peripheral blood, obtained before pregnancy. The origin of the receptors is a female donor with multiple sclerosis, enrolled in a pregnancy study. CDR3s include the opening cysteine and the closing phenylalanine or tryptophan. The D gene is left open where the match is weak. Size values are once, few and many counts, or a class for expanded clones, and some rows have none.

J: TRBJ1-6; V: TRBV7-9; D: -; size: once; CDR3: CASSSGGFTPLHF; DNA: TGTGCCAGCAGCTCCGGAGGTTTTACACCCCTCCACTTT
J: TRBJ1-4; V: TRBV7-9; D: -; size: -; CDR3: CASSLGPATNEKLFF; DNA: TGTGCCAGCAGCTTAGGGCCTGCAACTAATGAAAAACTGTTTTTT
J: TRBJ2-1; V: TRBV6-1; D: -; size: -; CDR3: CASSPLRVQFF; DNA: TGTGCCAGCAGTCCCCTCAGGGTACAGTTCTTC
J: TRBJ2-3; V: TRBV11-2; D: -; size: -; CDR3: CASSPRGPTSTDTQYF; DNA: TGTGCCAGCAGTCCGAGAGGCCCTACTAGCACAGATACGCAGTATTTT
J: TRBJ2-4; V: TRBV5-6; D: -; size: -; CDR3: CASSVPGKAKNIQYF; DNA: TGTGCCAGCAGCGTACCGGGGAAAGCCAAAAACATTCAGTACTTC
J: TRBJ2-2; V: TRBV4-1; D: -; size: once; CDR3: CASSQTDGELFF; DNA: TGCGCCAGCAGCCAGACAGACGGGGAGCTGTTTTTT
J: TRBJ2-4; V: TRBV2; D: TRBD2; size: -; CDR3: CASTERGGPRYIQYF; DNA: TGTGCCAGCACCGAGCGGGGGGGCCCGAGGTACATTCAGTACTTC
J: TRBJ2-5; V: TRBV9; D: -; size: -; CDR3: CASSVAGGSQETQYF; DNA: TGTGCCAGCAGCGTAGCGGGGGGCTCACAAGAGACCCAGTACTTC
J: TRBJ1-1; V: TRBV30; D: -; size: -; CDR3: CAWRAQIRAPGTEAFF; DNA: TGTGCCTGGAGAGCTCAGATCAGAGCTCCAGGCACTGAAGCTTTCTTT
J: TRBJ1-2; V: TRBV4-2; D: TRBD1; size: -; CDR3: CASSQDHGTGVGYTF; DNA: TGTGCCAGCAGCCAAGATCACGGGACAGGGGTCGGCTACACCTTC
J: TRBJ2-7; V: TRBV7-3; D: -; size: -; CDR3: CASSLSRADEQYF; DNA: TGTGCCAGCAGCTTAAGCAGGGCGGACGAGCAGTACTTC
J: TRBJ1-2; V: TRBV7-3; D: -; size: -; CDR3: CASPLSPDIPLANYGYTF; DNA: TGTGCCAGCCCTTTGTCCCCAGACATACCCCTCGCTAACTATGGCTACACCTTC
J: TRBJ2-7; V: TRBV5-4; D: -; size: -; CDR3: CASSLSRAGEQYF; DNA: TGTGCCAGCAGCCTCTCCAGGGCTGGAGAGCAGTACTTC
J: TRBJ2-2; V: TRBV19; D: TRBD1; size: once; CDR3: CASHETGKNTGELFF; DNA: TGTGCCAGCCACGAGACAGGGAAAAACACCGGGGAGCTGTTTTTT
J: TRBJ2-3; V: TRBV7-2; D: TRBD2; size: -; CDR3: CASSLELAGGTDTQYF; DNA: TGTGCCAGCAGCTTAGAGCTAGCGGGGGGCACAGATACGCAGTATTTT
J: TRBJ1-2; V: TRBV5-6; D: -; size: -; CDR3: CASSWPGAYGYTF; DNA: TGTGCCAGCAGCTGGCCAGGTGCCTATGGCTACACCTTC
J: TRBJ2-4; V: TRBV7-2; D: -; size: -; CDR3: CASSLAGRGADIQYF; DNA: TGTGCCAGCAGCTTAGCAGGCCGGGGGGCGGACATTCAGTACTTC
J: TRBJ1-4; V: TRBV9; D: TRBD1; size: once; CDR3: CASSATGGKLFF; DNA: TGTGCCAGCAGCGCGACAGGGGGAAAACTGTTTTTT
J: TRBJ1-2; V: TRBV19; D: -; size: -; CDR3: CASSIGSANYGYTF; DNA: TGTGCCAGTAGTATAGGTAGTGCAAACTATGGCTACACCTTC
J: TRBJ1-1; V: TRBV19; D: -; size: -; CDR3: CASSSRDLTLNTEAFF; DNA: TGTGCCAGTAGTAGCAGGGATTTGACCTTGAACACTGAAGCTTTCTTT
J: TRBJ2-4; V: TRBV27; D: TRBD2; size: -; CDR3: CASSFGLAGGPGIQYF; DNA: TGTGCCAGCAGTTTTGGACTAGCGGGGGGGCCGGGCATTCAGTACTTC
J: TRBJ2-1; V: TRBV2; D: -; size: -; CDR3: CASAGAAYNEQFF; DNA: TGTGCCAGCGCAGGGGCTGCCTACAATGAGCAGTTCTTC
J: TRBJ2-3; V: TRBV5-1; D: -; size: -; CDR3: CASSSAGTDTQYF; DNA: TGCGCCAGCAGCTCCGCGGGCACAGATACGCAGTATTTT
J: TRBJ2-5; V: TRBV6-5; D: TRBD1; size: -; CDR3: CASSSTGSRQETQYF; DNA: TGTGCCAGCAGTTCGACAGGGAGTAGGCAAGAGACCCAGTACTTC
J: TRBJ1-1; V: TRBV19; D: -; size: -; CDR3: CAASPAGNTEAFF; DNA: TGTGCCGCTAGCCCCGCGGGGAACACTGAAGCTTTCTTT
J: TRBJ1-2; V: TRBV14; D: -; size: -; CDR3: CASNIGGFDGYTF; DNA: TGTGCCAGCAATATCGGGGGATTTGATGGCTACACCTTC
J: TRBJ1-1; V: TRBV7-9; D: -; size: -; CDR3: CATGSHGGTEAFF; DNA: TGTGCCACCGGATCCCACGGGGGCACTGAAGCTTTCTTT
J: TRBJ2-7; V: TRBV7-8; D: TRBD1; size: -; CDR3: CASSWTQGAASYEQYF; DNA: TGTGCCAGCAGCTGGACACAGGGGGCTGCTTCCTACGAGCAGTACTTC
J: TRBJ2-2; V: TRBV15; D: -; size: -; CDR3: CATSRGTMGGRTGELFF; DNA: TGTGCCACCAGCAGGGGCACCATGGGGGGGCGAACCGGGGAGCTGTTTTTT
J: TRBJ2-5; V: TRBV10-2; D: -; size: -; CDR3: CASSDPETQYF; DNA: TGCGCCAGCAGTGATCCGGAGACCCAGTACTTC
J: TRBJ2-7; V: TRBV7-2; D: -; size: -; CDR3: CASSLVEAIGYEQYF; DNA: TGTGCCAGCAGCTTAGTAGAAGCAATCGGTTACGAGCAGTACTTC
J: TRBJ2-3; V: TRBV7-8; D: TRBD2; size: -; CDR3: CASSLRTSSDTQYF; DNA: TGTGCCAGCAGCCTACGGACTAGCTCAGATACGCAGTATTTT
J: TRBJ1-5; V: TRBV2; D: TRBD1; size: -; CDR3: CASSEALAGGQPQHF; DNA: TGTGCCAGCAGTGAAGCGCTGGCAGGGGGACAGCCCCAGCATTTT
J: TRBJ2-5; V: TRBV7-3; D: -; size: -; CDR3: CASSLGGSETQYF; DNA: TGTGCCAGCAGCTTAGGAGGAAGTGAGACCCAGTACTTC
J: TRBJ1-5; V: TRBV28; D: -; size: -; CDR3: CASSYSSNQPQHF; DNA: TGTGCCAGCAGTTATAGCAGCAATCAGCCCCAGCATTTT
J: TRBJ2-3; V: TRBV6-1; D: -; size: -; CDR3: CASSPNRVNTQYF; DNA: TGTGCCAGCAGTCCCAACAGGGTTAATACGCAGTATTTT
J: TRBJ1-2; V: TRBV5-6; D: TRBD1; size: -; CDR3: CASSRGQNNYGYTF; DNA: TGTGCCAGCAGCCGGGGACAGAACAACTATGGCTACACCTTC